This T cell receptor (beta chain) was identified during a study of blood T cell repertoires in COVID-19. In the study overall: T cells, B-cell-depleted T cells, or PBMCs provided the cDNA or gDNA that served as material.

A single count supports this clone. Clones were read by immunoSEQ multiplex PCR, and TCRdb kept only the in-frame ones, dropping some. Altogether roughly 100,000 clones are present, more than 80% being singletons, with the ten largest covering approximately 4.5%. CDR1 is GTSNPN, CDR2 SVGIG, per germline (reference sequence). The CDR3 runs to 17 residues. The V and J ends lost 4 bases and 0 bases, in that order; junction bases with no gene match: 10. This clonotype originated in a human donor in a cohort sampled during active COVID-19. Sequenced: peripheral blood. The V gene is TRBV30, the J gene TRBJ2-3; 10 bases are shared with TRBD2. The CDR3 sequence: CAWTAFLAGASTDTQYF. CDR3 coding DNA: TGTGCCTGGACCGCCTTTCTAGCGGGGGCCAGCACAGATACGCAGTATTTT.